The 3 T cell receptor beta chains listed next were all sequenced from one sample in a study of beta chain features in type 1 diabetes. Of the isolated RNA, all was reverse transcribed, and so the sequenced material was expressed TCRB transcripts. The method was immunoSEQ multiplex PCR; TCRdb's version includes in-frame clones alone and lacks a portion of them. The data contain a few hundred thousand clones, around 12% of them singletons. Their specific antigens are unknown. General study findings and limits: In all four CD4+ subsets, TCRB CDR3 length was significantly, moderately reduced in type 1 diabetes.

The specimen sequenced was naive CD4+ T cells from blood. These TCRs come from a woman under 30 with type 1 diabetes.

A few counts support this clone. This chain connects TRBV27 to TRBJ2-2; 8 bases match TRBD1. The V gene end was trimmed by 5 bases and the J gene end by 5 bases; junction bases not matched to a gene: 10. This CDR3 is 16 amino acids long. In germline, CDR1 is MNHEY, CDR2 SMNVEV (reference sequence). The CDR3 spells CASSKKRTGRTGELFF. Written as DNA, the CDR3 is TGTGCCAGCAGTAAGAAACGGACAGGGAGGACCGGGGAGCTGTTTTTT.

V gene TRBV20-1 combines with J gene TRBJ1-2; D call uncertain. Germline values: CDR1 DFQATT, CDR2 SNEGSKA (reference sequence). This CDR3 spans 11 amino acids. Trimming took off 6 bases at V and 4 bases at J, with 9 bases between the two ends. For the CDR3, the DNA is TGCAGTGCCCACACTACCTATGGCTACACCTTC. It translates to CSAHTTYGYTF.

This chain uses TRBV5-1 with TRBJ1-4; TRBD1 might be the D (5 bases). Germline V gives CDR1 SGHRS, CDR2 YFSETQ. V was pared by 3 bases and J by 0 bases, with 9 bases between. The CDR3 has 15 amino acids. CDR3 sequence (DNA): TGCGCCAGCAGCTACCAGGGAACAACTAATGAAAAACTGTTTTTT. It encodes CASSYQGTTNEKLFF. The variable domain in full, completed from reference TRBV5-1 and TRBJ1-4, reads KAGVTQTPRYLIKTRGQQVTLSCSPISGHRSVSWYQQTPGQGLQFLFEYFSETQRNKGNFPGRFSGRQFSNSRSEMNVSTLELGDSALYLCASSYQGTTNEKLFFGSGTQLSVL.